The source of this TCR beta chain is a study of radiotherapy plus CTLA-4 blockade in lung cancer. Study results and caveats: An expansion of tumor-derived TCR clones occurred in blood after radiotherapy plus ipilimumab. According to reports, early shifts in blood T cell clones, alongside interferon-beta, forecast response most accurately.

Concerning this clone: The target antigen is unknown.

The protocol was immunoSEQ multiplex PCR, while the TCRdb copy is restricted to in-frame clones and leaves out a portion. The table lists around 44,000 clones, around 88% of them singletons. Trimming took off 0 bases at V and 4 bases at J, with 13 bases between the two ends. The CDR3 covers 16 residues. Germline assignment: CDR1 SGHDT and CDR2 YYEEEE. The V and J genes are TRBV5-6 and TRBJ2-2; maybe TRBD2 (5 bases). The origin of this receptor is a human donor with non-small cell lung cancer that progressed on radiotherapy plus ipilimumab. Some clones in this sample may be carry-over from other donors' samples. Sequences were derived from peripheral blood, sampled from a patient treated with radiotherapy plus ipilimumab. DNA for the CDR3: TGTGCCAGCAGCTTGGGGCTAGCATCCGGCACCGGGGAGCTGTTTTTT. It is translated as CASSLGLASGTGELFF. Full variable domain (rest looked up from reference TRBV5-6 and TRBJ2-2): DAGVTQSPTHLIKTRGQQVTLRCSPKSGHDTVSWYQQALGQGPQFIFQYYEEEERQRGNFPDRFSGHQFPNYSSELNVNALLLGDSALYLCASSLGLASGTGELFFGEGSRLTVL.